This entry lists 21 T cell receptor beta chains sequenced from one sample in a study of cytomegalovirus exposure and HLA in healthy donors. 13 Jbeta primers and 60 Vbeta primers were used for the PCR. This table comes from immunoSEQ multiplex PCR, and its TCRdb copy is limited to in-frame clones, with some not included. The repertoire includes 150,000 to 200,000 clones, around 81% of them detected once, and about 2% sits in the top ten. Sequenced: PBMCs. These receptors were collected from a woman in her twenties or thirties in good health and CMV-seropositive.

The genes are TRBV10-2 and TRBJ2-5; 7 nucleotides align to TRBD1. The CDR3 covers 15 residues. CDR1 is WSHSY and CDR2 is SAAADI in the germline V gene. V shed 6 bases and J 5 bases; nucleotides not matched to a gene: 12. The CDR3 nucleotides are TGCGCCAGCAGGGTAACCAGGGGGACGTATGAGACCCAGTACTTC. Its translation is CASRVTRGTYETQYF.

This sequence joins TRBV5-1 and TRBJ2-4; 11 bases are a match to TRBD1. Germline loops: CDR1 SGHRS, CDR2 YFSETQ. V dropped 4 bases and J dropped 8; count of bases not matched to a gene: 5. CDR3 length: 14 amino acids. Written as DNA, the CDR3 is TGCGCCAGCAGCCGGGGGGACAGGGGGGACATTCAGTACTTC. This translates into CASSRGDRGDIQYF.

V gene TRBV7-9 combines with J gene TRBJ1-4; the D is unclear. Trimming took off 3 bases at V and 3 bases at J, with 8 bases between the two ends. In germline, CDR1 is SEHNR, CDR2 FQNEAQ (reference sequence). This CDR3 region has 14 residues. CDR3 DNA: TGTGCCAGCAGCTTCGCGGGGTCTAATGAAAAACTGTTTTTT. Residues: CASSFAGSNEKLFF. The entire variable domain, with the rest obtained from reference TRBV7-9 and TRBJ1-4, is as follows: DTGVSQNPRHKITKRGQNVTFRCDPISEHNRLYWYRQTLGQGPEFLTYFQNEAQLEKSRLLSDRFSAERPKGSFSTLEIQRTEQGDSAMYLCASSFAGSNEKLFFGSGTQLSVL.

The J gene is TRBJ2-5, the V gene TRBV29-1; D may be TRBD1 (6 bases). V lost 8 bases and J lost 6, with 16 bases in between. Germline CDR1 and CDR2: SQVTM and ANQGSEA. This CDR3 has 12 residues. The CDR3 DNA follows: TGCAGCTCACGAACCTGGGGGCAGACCCAGTACTTC. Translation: CSSRTWGQTQYF.

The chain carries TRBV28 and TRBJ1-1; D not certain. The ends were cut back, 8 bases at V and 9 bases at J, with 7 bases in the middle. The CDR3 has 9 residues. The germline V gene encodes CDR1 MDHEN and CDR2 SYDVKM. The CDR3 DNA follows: TGTGCCAGCGGCCCTCAAGCTTTCTTT. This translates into CASGPQAFF.

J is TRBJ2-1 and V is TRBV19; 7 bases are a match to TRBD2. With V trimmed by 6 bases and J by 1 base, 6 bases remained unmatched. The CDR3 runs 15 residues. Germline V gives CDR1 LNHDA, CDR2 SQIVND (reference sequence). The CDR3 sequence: CASRRSGGSYNEQFF. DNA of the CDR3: TGTGCCAGTAGAAGGTCGGGGGGTTCCTACAATGAGCAGTTCTTC.

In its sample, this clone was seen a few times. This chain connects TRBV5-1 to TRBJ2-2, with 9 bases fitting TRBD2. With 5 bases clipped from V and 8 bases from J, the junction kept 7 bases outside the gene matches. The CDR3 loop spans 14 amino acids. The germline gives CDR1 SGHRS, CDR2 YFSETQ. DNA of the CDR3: TGCGCCAGCAGTTGGCTCCTAGCGGGAGGGGAGCTGTTTTTT. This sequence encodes CASSWLLAGGELFF.

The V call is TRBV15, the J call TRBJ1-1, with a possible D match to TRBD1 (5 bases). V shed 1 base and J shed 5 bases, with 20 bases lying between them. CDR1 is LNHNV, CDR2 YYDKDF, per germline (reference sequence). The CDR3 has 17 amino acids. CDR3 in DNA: TGTGCCACCAGCAGAGTATCAGGGCGTCTTATGAGTACTGAAGCTTTCTTT. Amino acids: CATSRVSGRLMSTEAFF. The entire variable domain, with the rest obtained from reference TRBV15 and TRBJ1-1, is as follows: DAMVIQNPRYQVTQFGKPVTLSCSQTLNHNVMYWYQQKSSQAPKLLFHYYDKDFNNEADTPDNFQSRRPNTSFCFLDIRSPGLGDTAMYLCATSRVSGRLMSTEAFFGQGTRLTVV.

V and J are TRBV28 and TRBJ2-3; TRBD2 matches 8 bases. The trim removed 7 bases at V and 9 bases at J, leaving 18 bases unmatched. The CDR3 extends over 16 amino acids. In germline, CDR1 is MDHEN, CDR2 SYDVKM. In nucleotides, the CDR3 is TGTGCCAGCACTCACCGGGGCGGGGGGCCCCCCGGCACGCAGTATTTT. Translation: CASTHRGGGPPGTQYF.

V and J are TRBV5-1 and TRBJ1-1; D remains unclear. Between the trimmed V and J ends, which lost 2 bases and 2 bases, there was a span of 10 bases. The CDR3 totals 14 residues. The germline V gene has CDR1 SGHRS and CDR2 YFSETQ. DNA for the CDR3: TGCGCCAGCAGCTTAACAGCTATTAACACTGAAGCTTTCTTT. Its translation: CASSLTAINTEAFF. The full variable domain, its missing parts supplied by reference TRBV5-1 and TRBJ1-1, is KAGVTQTPRYLIKTRGQQVTLSCSPISGHRSVSWYQQTPGQGLQFLFEYFSETQRNKGNFPGRFSGRQFSNSRSEMNVSTLELGDSALYLCASSLTAINTEAFFGQGTRLTVV.

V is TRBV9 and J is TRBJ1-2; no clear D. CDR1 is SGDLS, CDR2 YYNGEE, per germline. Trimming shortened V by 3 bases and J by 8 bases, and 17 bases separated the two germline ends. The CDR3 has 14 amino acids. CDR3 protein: CASSAEARSGGYTF. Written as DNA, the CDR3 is TGTGCCAGCAGCGCCGAAGCGAGGTCCGGGGGCTACACCTTC.

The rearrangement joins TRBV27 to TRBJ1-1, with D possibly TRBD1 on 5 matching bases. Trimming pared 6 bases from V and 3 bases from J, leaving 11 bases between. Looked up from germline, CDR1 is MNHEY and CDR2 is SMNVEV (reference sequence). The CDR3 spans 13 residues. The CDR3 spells CASSTGVYTEAFF. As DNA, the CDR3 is TGTGCCAGCAGCACAGGCGTATACACTGAAGCTTTCTTT.

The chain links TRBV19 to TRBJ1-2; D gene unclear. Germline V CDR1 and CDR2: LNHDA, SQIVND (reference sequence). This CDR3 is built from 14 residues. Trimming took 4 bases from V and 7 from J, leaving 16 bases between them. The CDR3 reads CASSSGGALRGYTF. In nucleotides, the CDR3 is TGTGCCAGTAGTAGCGGCGGAGCTCTCCGTGGCTACACCTTC.

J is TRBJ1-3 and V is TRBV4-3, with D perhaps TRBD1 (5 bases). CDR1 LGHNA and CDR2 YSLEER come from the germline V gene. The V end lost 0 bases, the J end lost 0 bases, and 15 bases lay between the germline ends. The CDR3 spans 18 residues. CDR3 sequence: CASSQDGARGLSGNTIYF. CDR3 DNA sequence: TGCGCCAGCAGCCAAGATGGGGCCCGGGGACTCTCTGGAAACACCATATATTTT.

CDR3 amino acids: CASSLRGNYGYTF. The CDR3, as DNA: TGTGCCAGCAGTTTACGGGGTAACTATGGCTACACCTTC. The chain joins TRBV28 to TRBJ1-2; D gene ambiguous. Germline CDR1 and CDR2: MDHEN and SYDVKM. V lost 2 bases and J lost 1, with 5 bases in between. CDR3 length: 13 residues.

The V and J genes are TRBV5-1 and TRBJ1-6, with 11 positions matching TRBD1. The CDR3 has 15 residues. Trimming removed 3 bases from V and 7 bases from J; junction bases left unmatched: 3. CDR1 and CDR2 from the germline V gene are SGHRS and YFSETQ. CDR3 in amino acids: CASSSGQGANSPLHF. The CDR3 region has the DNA TGCGCCAGCAGCTCCGGACAGGGGGCGAATTCACCCCTCCACTTT. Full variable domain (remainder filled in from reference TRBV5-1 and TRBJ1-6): KAGVTQTPRYLIKTRGQQVTLSCSPISGHRSVSWYQQTPGQGLQFLFEYFSETQRNKGNFPGRFSGRQFSNSRSEMNVSTLELGDSALYLCASSSGQGANSPLHFGNGTRLTVT.

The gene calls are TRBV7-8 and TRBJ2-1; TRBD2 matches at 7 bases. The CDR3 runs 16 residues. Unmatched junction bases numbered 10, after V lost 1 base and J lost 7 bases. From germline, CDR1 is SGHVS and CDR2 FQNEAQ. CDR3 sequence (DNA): TGTGCCAGCAGCTTAGTGTCCCTAGCGGAGATAAATGAGCAGTTCTTC. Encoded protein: CASSLVSLAEINEQFF.

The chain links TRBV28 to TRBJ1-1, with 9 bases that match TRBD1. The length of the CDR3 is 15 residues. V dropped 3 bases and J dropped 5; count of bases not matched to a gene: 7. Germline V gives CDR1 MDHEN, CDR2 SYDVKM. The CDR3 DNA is TGTGCCAGCAGTTTTTTCGGACAGGGGTGGACTGAAGCTTTCTTT. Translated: CASSFFGQGWTEAFF.

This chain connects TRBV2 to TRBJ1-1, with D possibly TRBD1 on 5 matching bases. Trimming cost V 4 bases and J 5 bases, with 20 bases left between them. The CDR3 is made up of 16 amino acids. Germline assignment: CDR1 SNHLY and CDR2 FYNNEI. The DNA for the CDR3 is TGTGCCAGCAGTGCTTGGGGCTTGCTCATTAGGACTGAAGCTTTCTTT. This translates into CASSAWGLLIRTEAFF.

The CDR3 nucleotides are TGTGCCAGCAGTTTGAGGGAATATGGCTACACCTTC. Amino acids: CASSLREYGYTF. The rearrangement joins TRBV28 to TRBJ1-2; D is unclear. Trimming stripped 3 bases from V and 5 bases from J, with 7 bases between. CDR1 and CDR2 (germline): MDHEN, SYDVKM. The CDR3 runs to 12 residues.

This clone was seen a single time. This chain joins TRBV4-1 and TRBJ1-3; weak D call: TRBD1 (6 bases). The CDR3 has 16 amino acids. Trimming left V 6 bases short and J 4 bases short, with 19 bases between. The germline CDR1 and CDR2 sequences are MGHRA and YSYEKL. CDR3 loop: CASREVGGGTGNTIYF. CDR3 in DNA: TGCGCCAGCAGAGAAGTAGGGGGGGGAACGGGAAACACCATATATTTT.